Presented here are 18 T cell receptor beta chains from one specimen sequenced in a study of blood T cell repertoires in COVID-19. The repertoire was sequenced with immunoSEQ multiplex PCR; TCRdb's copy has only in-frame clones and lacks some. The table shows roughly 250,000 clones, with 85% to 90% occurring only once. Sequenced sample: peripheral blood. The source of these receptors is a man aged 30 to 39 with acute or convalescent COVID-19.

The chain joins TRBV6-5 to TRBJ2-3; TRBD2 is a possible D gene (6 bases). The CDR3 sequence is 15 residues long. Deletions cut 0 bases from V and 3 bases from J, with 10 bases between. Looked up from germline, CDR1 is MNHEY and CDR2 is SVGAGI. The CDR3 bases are TGTGCCAGCAGTTACTCGATGGCGGGAACAGATACGCAGTATTTT. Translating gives CASSYSMAGTDTQYF.

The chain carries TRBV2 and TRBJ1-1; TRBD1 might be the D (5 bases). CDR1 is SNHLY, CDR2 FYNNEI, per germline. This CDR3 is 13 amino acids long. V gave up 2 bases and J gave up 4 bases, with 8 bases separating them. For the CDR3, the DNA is TGTGCCAGCAGTGAACAGGGTAGCACTGAAGCTTTCTTT. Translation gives CASSEQGSTEAFF.

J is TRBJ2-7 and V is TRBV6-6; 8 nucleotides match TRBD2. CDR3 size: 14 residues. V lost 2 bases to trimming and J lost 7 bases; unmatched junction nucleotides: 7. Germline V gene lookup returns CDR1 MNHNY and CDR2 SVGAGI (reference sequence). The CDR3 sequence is CASSYGAGGREQYF. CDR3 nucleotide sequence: TGTGCCAGCAGTTACGGGGCGGGAGGAAGGGAGCAGTACTTC.

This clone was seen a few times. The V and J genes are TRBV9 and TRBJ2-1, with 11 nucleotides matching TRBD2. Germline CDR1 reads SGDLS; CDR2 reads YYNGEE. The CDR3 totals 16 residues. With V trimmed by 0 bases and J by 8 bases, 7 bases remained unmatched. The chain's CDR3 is CASSVDLAGGKDEQFF. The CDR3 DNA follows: TGTGCCAGCAGCGTAGATCTAGCGGGAGGAAAGGATGAGCAGTTCTTC.

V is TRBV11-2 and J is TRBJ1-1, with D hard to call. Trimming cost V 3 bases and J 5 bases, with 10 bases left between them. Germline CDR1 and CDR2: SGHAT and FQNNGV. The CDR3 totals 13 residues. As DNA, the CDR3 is TGTGCCAGCAGCTTGGAGAGGGTAACTGAAGCTTTCTTT. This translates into CASSLERVTEAFF.

The CDR3 loop is CASSFNPPSSYEQYF. CDR3 nucleotide sequence: TGCGCCAGCAGCTTCAATCCCCCGAGCTCCTACGAGCAGTACTTC. The chain carries TRBV5-1 and TRBJ2-7; D unresolved. Looked up from germline, CDR1 is SGHRS and CDR2 is YFSETQ. With 2 bases removed from V and 0 bases from J, the gap between germline ends came to 12 bases. There are 15 residues in the CDR3.

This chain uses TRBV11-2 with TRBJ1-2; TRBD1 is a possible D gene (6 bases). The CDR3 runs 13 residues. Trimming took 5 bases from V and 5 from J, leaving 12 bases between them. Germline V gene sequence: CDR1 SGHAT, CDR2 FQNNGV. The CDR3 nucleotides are TGTGCCAGCAGCGCGGACAGAAGTTATGGCTACACCTTC. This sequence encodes CASSADRSYGYTF.

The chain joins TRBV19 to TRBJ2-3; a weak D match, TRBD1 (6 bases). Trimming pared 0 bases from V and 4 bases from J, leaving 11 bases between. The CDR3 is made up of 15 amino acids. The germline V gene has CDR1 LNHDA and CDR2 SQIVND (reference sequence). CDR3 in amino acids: CASSIDHPGADTQYF. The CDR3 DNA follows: TGTGCCAGTAGTATAGATCATCCAGGGGCAGATACGCAGTATTTT. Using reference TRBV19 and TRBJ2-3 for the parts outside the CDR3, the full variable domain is DGGITQSPKYLFRKEGQNVTLSCEQNLNHDAMYWYRQDPGQGLRLIYYSQIVNDFQKGDIAEGYSVSREKKESFPLTVTSAQKNPTAFYLCASSIDHPGADTQYFGPGTRLTVL.

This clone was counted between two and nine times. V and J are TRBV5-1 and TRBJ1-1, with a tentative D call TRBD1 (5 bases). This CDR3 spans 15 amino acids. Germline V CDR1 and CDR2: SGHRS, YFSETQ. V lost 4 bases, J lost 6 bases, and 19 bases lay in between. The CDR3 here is CASSLGPGQSPEAFF. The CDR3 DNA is TGCGCCAGCAGCCTGGGTCCAGGGCAAAGTCCTGAAGCTTTCTTT.

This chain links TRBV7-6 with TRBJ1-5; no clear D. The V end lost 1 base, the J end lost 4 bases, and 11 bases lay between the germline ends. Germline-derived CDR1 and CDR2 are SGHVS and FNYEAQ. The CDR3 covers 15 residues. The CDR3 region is CASSLGIGKNQPQHF. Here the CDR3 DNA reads TGTGCCAGCAGCTTAGGTATCGGGAAAAATCAGCCCCAGCATTTT.

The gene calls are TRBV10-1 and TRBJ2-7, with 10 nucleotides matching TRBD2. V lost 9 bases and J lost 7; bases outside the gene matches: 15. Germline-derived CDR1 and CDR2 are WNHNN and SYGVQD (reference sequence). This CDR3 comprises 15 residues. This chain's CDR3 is CASQAGGPGGLEQYF. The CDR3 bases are TGCGCCAGTCAAGCGGGAGGGCCCGGTGGGCTTGAGCAGTACTTC.

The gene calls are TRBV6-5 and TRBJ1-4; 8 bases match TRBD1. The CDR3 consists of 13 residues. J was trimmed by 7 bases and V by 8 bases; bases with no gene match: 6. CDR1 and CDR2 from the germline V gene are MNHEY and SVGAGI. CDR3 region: CASGRTGTEKLFF. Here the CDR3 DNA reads TGTGCCAGCGGGCGGACAGGGACTGAAAAACTGTTTTTT.

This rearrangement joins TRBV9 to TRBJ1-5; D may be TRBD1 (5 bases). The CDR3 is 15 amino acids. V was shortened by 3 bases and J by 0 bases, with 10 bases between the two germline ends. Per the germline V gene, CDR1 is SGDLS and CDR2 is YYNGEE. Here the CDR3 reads CASSATGYSNQPQHF. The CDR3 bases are TGTGCCAGCAGCGCAACAGGTTATAGCAATCAGCCCCAGCATTTT.

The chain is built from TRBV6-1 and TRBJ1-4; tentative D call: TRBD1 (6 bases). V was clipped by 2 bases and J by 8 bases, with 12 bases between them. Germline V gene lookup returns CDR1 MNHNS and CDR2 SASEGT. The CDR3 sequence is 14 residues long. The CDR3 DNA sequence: TGTGCCAGCAGTGAAAAGGGGGGGGCGGAAAAACTGTTTTTT. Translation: CASSEKGGAEKLFF.

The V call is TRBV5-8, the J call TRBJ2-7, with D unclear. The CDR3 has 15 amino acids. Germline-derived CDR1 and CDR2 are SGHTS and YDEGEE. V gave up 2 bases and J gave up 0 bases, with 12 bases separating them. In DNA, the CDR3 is TGTGCCAGCAGCTTCGACACACGCCTCTCCTACGAGCAGTACTTC. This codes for CASSFDTRLSYEQYF.

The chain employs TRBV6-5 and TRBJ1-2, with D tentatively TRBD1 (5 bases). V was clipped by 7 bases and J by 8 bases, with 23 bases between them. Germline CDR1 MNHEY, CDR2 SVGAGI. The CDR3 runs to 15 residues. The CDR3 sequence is CASTNLPSDSAGYTF. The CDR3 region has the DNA TGTGCCAGCACTAATCTGCCCTCAGACAGCGCGGGCTACACCTTC.

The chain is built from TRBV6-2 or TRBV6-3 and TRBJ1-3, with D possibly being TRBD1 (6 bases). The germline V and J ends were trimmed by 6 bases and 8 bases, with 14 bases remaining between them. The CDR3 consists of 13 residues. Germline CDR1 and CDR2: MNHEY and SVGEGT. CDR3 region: CASSSQQGYTIYF. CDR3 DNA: TGTGCCAGCAGCTCGCAACAGGGCTACACCATATATTTT.

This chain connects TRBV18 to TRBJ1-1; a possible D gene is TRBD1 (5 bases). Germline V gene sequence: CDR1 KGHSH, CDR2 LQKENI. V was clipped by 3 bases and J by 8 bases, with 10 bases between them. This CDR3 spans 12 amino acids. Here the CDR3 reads CASSPPTGEAFF. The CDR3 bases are TGTGCCAGCTCACCTCCTACAGGAGAAGCTTTCTTT.